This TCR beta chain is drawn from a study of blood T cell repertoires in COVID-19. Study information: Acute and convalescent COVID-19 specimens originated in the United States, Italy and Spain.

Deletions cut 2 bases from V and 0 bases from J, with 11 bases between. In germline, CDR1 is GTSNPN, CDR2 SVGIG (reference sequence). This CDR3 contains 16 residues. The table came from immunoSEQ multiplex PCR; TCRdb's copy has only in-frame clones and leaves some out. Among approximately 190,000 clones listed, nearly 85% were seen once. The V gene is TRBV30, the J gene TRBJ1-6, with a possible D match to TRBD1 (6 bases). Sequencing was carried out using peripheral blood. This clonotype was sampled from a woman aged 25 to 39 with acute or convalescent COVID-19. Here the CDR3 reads CAWSYKGGSYNSPLHF. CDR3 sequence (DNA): TGTGCCTGGAGTTACAAAGGGGGCTCCTATAATTCACCCCTCCACTTT. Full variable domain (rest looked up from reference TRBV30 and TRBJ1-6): SQTIHQWPATLVQPVGSPLSLECTVEGTSNPNLYWYRQAAGRGLQLLFYSVGIGQISSEVPQNLSASRPQDRQFILSSKKLLLSDSGFYLCAWSYKGGSYNSPLHFGNGTRLTVT.